The clone carrying this T cell receptor beta chain was detected a few times. Its target is not known. V was clipped by 4 bases and J by 0 bases, with 13 bases between them. In germline, CDR1 is KGHSH, CDR2 LQKENI. The CDR3 is 16 residues long. PCR amplification relied on 60 Vbeta primers (plus 13 Jbeta primers). As handled by the study authors: Around 11 million of some 80 million unique TCR beta chains were shared, per a later count. TCRdb keeps only in-frame clones here, not all; method: immunoSEQ multiplex PCR. Clonal size and the V and J genes are those of that table, whereas D and trimming came from the DNA. The table shows more than 95,000 clones, with about 80% occurring only once. This entry comes from a study of cytomegalovirus exposure and HLA in healthy donors. Study-level results: There were some V segments, including TRBV6-2 and TRBV6-3, excluded as indistinguishable. Follow-up analysis later connected one missense variant in DCLRE1C with trimming of TCR beta V- and J-genes.

The sequenced sample consisted of PBMCs. This TCR was recovered from a man between 18 and 35 years old in good health and CMV-seronegative. This sequence joins TRBV18 and TRBJ2-1; D perhaps matches TRBD1 (5 bases). The CDR3 nucleotides are TGTGCCAGCTCACGCGAGACAGTGAGCTCCTACAATGAGCAGTTCTTC. It translates to CASSRETVSSYNEQFF.